The T cell receptor (beta chain) under discussion was sequenced for a study of T cell changes during pregnancy in multiple sclerosis. V was clipped by 7 bases and J by 2 bases, with 8 bases between them. CDR1 and CDR2 (germline): MDHEN, SYDVKM. CDR3 size: 12 residues. The method was immunoSEQ multiplex PCR; TCRdb's version includes in-frame clones alone and lacks a portion of them. The table includes about 41,000 clones, roughly 90% detected once. The specimen was CD8+ T cells from peripheral blood mononuclear cells, collected in the third trimester of pregnancy. The TCR comes from a female donor with multiple sclerosis, enrolled in a pregnancy study. This chain links TRBV28 with TRBJ2-5; D uncertain. CDR3 amino acids: CASTMTQETQYF. The CDR3 coding sequence is TGTGCCAGCACCATGACTCAAGAGACCCAGTACTTC.